This T cell receptor (beta chain) was documented in a study of cytomegalovirus exposure and HLA in healthy donors. Study background: The same platform used for the approximately 700 first-cohort repertoires was also used for the 120 or so validation repertoires, as a later analysis reported.

TCRdb's copy holds only in-frame clones and misses some; the assay was immunoSEQ multiplex PCR. The sample consists of 130,000 to 150,000 clones, approximately 93% of them appearing once. Whole-study findings and limits: Associated with cytomegalovirus, according to the listing, were 164 TCR beta chains. The authors confirmed in vitro that a few CMV-associated chains were specific for CMV antigens.

On this clone itself: The antigen is undetermined.

Trimming took 3 bases from V and 10 from J; bases not matched to a gene: 13. The CDR3 totals 16 residues. Looked up from germline, CDR1 is SGHRS and CDR2 is YFSETQ. The sample taken for sequencing was PBMCs. The chain recombines TRBV5-1 with TRBJ2-1; TRBD1 agrees at 10 bases. The clonotype originates from a man between 18 and 29 years old in good health and CMV-seronegative. CDR3 sequence (DNA): TGCGCCAGCAGCTCGACCGGGACAGGGGTTGGGGAGGAGCAGTTCTTC. Amino acid sequence: CASSSTGTGVGEEQFF.